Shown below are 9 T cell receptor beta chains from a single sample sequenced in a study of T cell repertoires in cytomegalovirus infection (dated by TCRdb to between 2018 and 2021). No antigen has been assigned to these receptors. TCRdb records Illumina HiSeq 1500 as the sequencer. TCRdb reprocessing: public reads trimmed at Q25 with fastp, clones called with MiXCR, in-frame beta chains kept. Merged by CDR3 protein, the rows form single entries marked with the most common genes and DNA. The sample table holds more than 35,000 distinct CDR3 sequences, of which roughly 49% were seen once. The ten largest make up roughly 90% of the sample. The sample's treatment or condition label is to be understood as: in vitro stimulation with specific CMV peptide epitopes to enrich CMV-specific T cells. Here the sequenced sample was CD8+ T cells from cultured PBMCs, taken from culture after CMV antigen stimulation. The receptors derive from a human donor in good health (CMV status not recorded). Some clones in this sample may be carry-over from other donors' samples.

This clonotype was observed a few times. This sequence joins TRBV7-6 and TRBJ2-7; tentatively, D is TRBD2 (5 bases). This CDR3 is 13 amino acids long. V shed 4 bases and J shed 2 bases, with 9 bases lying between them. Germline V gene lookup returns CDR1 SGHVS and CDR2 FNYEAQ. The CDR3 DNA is TGTGCCAGCAGCTCCGGGATAACCTACGAGCAGTACTTC. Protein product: CASSSGITYEQYF.

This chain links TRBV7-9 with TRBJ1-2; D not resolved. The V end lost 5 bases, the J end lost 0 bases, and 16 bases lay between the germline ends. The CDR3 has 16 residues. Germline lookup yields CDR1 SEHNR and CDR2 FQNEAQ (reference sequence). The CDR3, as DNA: TGTGCCAGCAGCCTTAGCCCGTTGCCGGCTAACTATGGCTACACCTTC. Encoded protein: CASSLSPLPANYGYTF.

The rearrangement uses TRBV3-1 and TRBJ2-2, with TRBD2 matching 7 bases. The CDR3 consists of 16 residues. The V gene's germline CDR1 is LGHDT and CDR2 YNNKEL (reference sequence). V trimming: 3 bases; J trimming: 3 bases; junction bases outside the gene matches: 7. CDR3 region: CASSHLSGSDTGELFF. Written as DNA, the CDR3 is TGTGCCAGCAGCCACCTTAGCGGGTCGGACACCGGGGAGCTGTTTTTT.

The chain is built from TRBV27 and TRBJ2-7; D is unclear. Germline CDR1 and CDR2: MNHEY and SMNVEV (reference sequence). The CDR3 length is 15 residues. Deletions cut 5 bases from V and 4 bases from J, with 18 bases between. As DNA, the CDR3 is TGTGCCAGCAGTCTGTTCCAGGTTGGGGATTACGAGCAGTACTTC. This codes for CASSLFQVGDYEQYF.

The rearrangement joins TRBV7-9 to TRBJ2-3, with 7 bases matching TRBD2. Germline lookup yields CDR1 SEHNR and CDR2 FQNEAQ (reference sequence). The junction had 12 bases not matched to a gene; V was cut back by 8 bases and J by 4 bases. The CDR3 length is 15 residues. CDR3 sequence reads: CASAHGGEGSDTQYF. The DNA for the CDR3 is TGTGCCAGCGCACACGGTGGGGAGGGATCAGATACGCAGTATTTT.

CDR3 sequence reads: CASSLTYLTGGHEKLFF. The CDR3 DNA reads as TGTGCCAGCAGCTTAACCTACCTGACAGGGGGCCATGAAAAACTGTTTTTT. The chain couples TRBV7-3 to TRBJ1-4; 10 bases are shared with TRBD1. The CDR3 contains 17 residues. Per the germline V gene, CDR1 is SGHTA and CDR2 is FQGTGA. After removal of 0 bases from V and 6 bases from J, the junction contained 7 bases not matched to a gene.

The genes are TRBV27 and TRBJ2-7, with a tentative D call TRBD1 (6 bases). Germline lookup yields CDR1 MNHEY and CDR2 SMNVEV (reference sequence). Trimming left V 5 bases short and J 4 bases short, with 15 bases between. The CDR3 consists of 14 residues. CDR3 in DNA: TGTGCCAGCAGTCCCAGCGCCCAGGGGTACGAGCAGTACTTC. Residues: CASSPSAQGYEQYF.

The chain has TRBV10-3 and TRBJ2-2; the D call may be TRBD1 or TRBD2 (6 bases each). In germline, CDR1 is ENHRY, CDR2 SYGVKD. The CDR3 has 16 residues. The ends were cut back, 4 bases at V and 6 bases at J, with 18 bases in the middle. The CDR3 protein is CAISARDTSGSGELFF. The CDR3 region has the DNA TGTGCCATCAGTGCGCGGGACACTTCGGGGTCCGGGGAGCTGTTTTTT.

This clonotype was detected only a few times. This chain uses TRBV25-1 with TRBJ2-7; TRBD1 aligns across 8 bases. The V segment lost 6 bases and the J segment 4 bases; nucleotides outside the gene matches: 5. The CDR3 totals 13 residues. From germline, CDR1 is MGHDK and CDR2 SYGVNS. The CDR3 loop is CASRQGAGYEQYF. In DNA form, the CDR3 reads TGTGCCAGCAGGCAGGGGGCAGGTTACGAGCAGTACTTC.